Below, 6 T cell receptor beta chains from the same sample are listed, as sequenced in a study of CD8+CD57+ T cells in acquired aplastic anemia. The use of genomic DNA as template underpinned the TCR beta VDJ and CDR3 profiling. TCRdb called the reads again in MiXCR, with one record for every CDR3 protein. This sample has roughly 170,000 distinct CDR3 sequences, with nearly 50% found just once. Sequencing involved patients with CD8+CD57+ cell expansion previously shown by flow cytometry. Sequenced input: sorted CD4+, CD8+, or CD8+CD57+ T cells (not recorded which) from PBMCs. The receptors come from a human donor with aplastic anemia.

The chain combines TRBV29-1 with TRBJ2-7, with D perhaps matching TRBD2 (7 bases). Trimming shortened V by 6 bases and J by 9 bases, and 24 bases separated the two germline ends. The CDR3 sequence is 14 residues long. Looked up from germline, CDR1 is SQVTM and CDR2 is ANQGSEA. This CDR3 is CSVGRRGALEGQYF. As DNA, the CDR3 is TGCAGCGTCGGCCGTCGGGGGGCCCTTGAGGGGCAGTACTTC.

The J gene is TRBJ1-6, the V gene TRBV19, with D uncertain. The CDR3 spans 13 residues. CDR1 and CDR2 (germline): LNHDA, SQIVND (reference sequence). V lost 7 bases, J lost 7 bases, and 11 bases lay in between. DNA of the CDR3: TGTGCCAGTACTCTTTCCCCCAATTCACCCCTCCACTTT. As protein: CASTLSPNSPLHF. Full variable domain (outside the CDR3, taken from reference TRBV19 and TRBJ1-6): DGGITQSPKYLFRKEGQNVTLSCEQNLNHDAMYWYRQDPGQGLRLIYYSQIVNDFQKGDIAEGYSVSREKKESFPLTVTSAQKNPTAFYLCASTLSPNSPLHFGNGTRLTVT.

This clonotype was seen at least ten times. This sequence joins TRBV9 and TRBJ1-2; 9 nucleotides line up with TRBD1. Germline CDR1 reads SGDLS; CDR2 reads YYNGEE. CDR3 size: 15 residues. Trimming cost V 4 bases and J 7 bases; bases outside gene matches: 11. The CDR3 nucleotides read TGTGCCAGCAGCTTGGGTACCGGGACAGGGTCTGGCTACACCTTC. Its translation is CASSLGTGTGSGYTF.

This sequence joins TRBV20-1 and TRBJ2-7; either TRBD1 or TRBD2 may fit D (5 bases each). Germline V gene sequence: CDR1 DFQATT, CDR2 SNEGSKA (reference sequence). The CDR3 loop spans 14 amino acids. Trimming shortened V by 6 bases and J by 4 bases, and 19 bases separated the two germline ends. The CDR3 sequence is CSARDGAVNYEQYF. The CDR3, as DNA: TGCAGTGCCAGGGACGGGGCGGTTAATTACGAGCAGTACTTC.

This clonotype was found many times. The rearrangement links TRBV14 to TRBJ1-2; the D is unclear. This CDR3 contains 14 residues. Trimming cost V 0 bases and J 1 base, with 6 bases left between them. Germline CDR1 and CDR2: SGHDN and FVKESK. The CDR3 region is CASSQDRINYGYTF. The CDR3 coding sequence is TGTGCCAGCAGCCAAGACAGGATTAACTATGGCTACACCTTC.

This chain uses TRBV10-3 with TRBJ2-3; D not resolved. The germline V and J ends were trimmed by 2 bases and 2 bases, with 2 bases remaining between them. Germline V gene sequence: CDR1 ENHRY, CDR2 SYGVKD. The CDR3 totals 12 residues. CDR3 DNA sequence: TGTGCCATCAGTGAGCCCACAGATACGCAGTATTTT. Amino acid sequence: CAISEPTDTQYF.